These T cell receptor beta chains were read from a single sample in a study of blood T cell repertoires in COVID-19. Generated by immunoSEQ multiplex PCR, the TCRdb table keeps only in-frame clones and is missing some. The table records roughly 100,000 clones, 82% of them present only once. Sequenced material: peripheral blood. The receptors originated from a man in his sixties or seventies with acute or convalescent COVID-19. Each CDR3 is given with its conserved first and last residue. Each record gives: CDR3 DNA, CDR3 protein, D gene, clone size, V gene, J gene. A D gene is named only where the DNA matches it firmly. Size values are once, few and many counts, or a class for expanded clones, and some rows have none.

TGTGCCAGCAGTCGAATTCAGGGGGTAGCTAGCACAGATACGCAGTATTTT,CASSRIQGVASTDTQYF,TRBD1,once,TRBV6-6,TRBJ2-3
TGCGCCAGCAGCTTTGGTGGGAGAGAGACCCAGTACTTC,CASSFGGRETQYF,-,-,TRBV5-1,TRBJ2-5
TGTGCCAGCACCCAAACCGGCAGGTCGTACAATGAGCAGTTCTTC,CASTQTGRSYNEQFF,-,-,TRBV6-5,TRBJ2-1
TGTGCCAGCAGTTTTAGCGGGGGGGCGTCCTACAATGAGCAGTTCTTC,CASSFSGGASYNEQFF,TRBD2,-,TRBV6-2/TRBV6-3,TRBJ2-1
TGTGCCAGCAGCTTAAGGGAGGCTAACTATGGCTACACCTTC,CASSLREANYGYTF,-,few,TRBV7-2,TRBJ1-2
TGTGCCACCAGCAGAGGCGGCGTTAACACCGGGGAGCTGTTTTTT,CATSRGGVNTGELFF,-,-,TRBV15,TRBJ2-2
TGTGCCAGCAGTTTTGGACAGGCCGGCTACACCTTC,CASSFGQAGYTF,TRBD1,-,TRBV12-3/TRBV12-4,TRBJ1-2
TGTGCCAGCAGTTACGAACAGGACGTAACCTACGAGCAGTACTTC,CASSYEQDVTYEQYF,-,-,TRBV6-2/TRBV6-3,TRBJ2-7
TGTGCCAGCAGCTCAAACTATGGCTACACCTTC,CASSSNYGYTF,-,-,TRBV5-6,TRBJ1-2
TGTGCCAGCAGGGAGGGACAGCTGGGGATCTACACCTTC,CASREGQLGIYTF,TRBD1,-,TRBV2,TRBJ1-2
TGTGCCAGCAAATGGGACGTGGCGGGAAACAATGAGCAGTTCTTC,CASKWDVAGNNEQFF,-,-,TRBV2,TRBJ2-1
TGCAGCGTTGAGGGGGGATTGAGGCCAGAGACCCAGTACTTC,CSVEGGLRPETQYF,-,-,TRBV29-1,TRBJ2-5
TGCGCCAGCTCAACTACCGGACAGGCCAATCAGCCCCAGCATTTT,CASSTTGQANQPQHF,TRBD1,-,TRBV5-1,TRBJ1-5
TGCGCCAGCAGTCCAACCCCGACAGGGCAAGAGACCCAGTACTTC,CASSPTPTGQETQYF,TRBD1,-,TRBV4-1,TRBJ2-5
TGTGCCAGCAGTCTCACCGGGACAGGGGGCAGTTCACCCCTCCACTTT,CASSLTGTGGSSPLHF,TRBD1,-,TRBV2,TRBJ1-6
TGTGCCAGCTCACATAGACAGGGAACCTACGAGCAGTACTTC,CASSHRQGTYEQYF,TRBD1,few,TRBV18,TRBJ2-7
TGTGCCAGCAACCTAGGACTAAGCTCCTACAATGAGCAGTTCTTC,CASNLGLSSYNEQFF,-,-,TRBV27,TRBJ2-1
TGTGCCTGGAGTGTACTGGGACAGGACTATGGCTACACCTTC,CAWSVLGQDYGYTF,TRBD1,few,TRBV30,TRBJ1-2
TGTGCCAGCAGTTTGGGGGACTTTGAAAAACTGTTTTTT,CASSLGDFEKLFF,-,-,TRBV2,TRBJ1-4
TGTGCCAGCAGTACAGGGGGCGTTACTAATGAAAAACTGTTTTTT,CASSTGGVTNEKLFF,TRBD1,-,TRBV2,TRBJ1-4
TGTGCCAGCAGCCAACAGGGGGCAGGTTCACCCCTCCACTTT,CASSQQGAGSPLHF,TRBD1,few,TRBV11-2,TRBJ1-6
TGTGCCAGCAGTGGACAGGGAAGCACTGAAGCTTTCTTT,CASSGQGSTEAFF,TRBD1,few,TRBV2,TRBJ1-1
TGTGCCAGCAGCCCCCCGGGGGGGCTGGCTGGAAACACCATATATTTT,CASSPPGGLAGNTIYF,-,once,TRBV11-2,TRBJ1-3
TGTGCCAGCAGCTCGGGGGTGGATTCACCCCTCCACTTT,CASSSGVDSPLHF,-,-,TRBV11-3,TRBJ1-6
TGTGCCGGCAGCGCGACTAGCGGGATCGATGAGCAGTTCTTC,CAGSATSGIDEQFF,TRBD2,-,TRBV7-2,TRBJ2-1
TGTGCCAGTAGTAGCCAATCCGGGACAGACTATGGCTACACCTTC,CASSSQSGTDYGYTF,TRBD1,-,TRBV19,TRBJ1-2
TGTGCCAGCAGCCAAGAATCTCTGCGGGAGTTAATGGGGACCGGGGAGCTGTTTTTT,CASSQESLRELMGTGELFF,TRBD2,few,TRBV14,TRBJ2-2
TGCGCCAGCAGCTTGGTCACAGGTAGCAATCAGCCCCAGCATTTT,CASSLVTGSNQPQHF,-,-,TRBV5-1,TRBJ1-5
TGTGCCTGGAGTGTACGGGGAAGCACAGATACGCAGTATTTT,CAWSVRGSTDTQYF,-,-,TRBV30,TRBJ2-3
TGCGCCAGCAGTCCAATAGGGCAGCGGGAGAGCTCCTACAATGAGCAGTTCTTC,CASSPIGQRESSYNEQFF,TRBD2,-,TRBV10-1,TRBJ2-1
TGTGCCACCAGTGAAAACAACGGAAACACCATATATTTT,CATSENNGNTIYF,-,-,TRBV24-1,TRBJ1-3
TGTGCCAGTAGTTTTCTAGCGGGCCTCACAGATACGCAGTATTTT,CASSFLAGLTDTQYF,TRBD2,-,TRBV19,TRBJ2-3
TGTGCCAGCTCGGGGGGAATAAACACTGAAGCTTTCTTT,CASSGGINTEAFF,-,few,TRBV18,TRBJ1-1
TGTGCCACCAGTGATTCTGCCAGGGTTGGAACAGATACGCAGTATTTT,CATSDSARVGTDTQYF,-,-,TRBV24-1,TRBJ2-3
TGTGCCAGCAGCCCCCTAGGACAGGGGCTCCGTGGGGACACTGAAGCTTTCTTT,CASSPLGQGLRGDTEAFF,TRBD1,few,TRBV14,TRBJ1-1